The clone carrying this T cell receptor beta chain was picked up many times. Its antigen remains unknown. The data are from a study of T cells in Graves' hyperthyroidism and ophthalmopathy. Amplification targeted TCR beta CDR3 regions from RNA transcripts. An initial round of RT-PCR targeting the TCR CDR3 relied on the HTBI primer set. TCRdb reprocessed the multiplex PCR reads with MiXCR, giving one entry per CDR3 protein. The table has hundreds of thousands of distinct CDR3 sequences, about 13% seen once. The PBMCs were taken from roughly 9.3 ml of fresh peripheral blood. Study-wide points: Most clonotypes that expanded in the thyroid above 0.001 also showed up in blood.

The receptor's source is a woman aged 18-29 years with Graves' hyperthyroidism. Sequencing was done on a sample of blood.

The CDR3 sequence is CASRGDVSTYEQYF. Here the CDR3 DNA reads TGTGCCAGCAGGGGGGACGTCAGCACCTACGAGCAGTACTTC. The chain combines TRBV6-1 with TRBJ2-7; either TRBD1 or TRBD2 may fit D (5 bases each). With 6 bases removed from V and 2 bases from J, the gap between germline ends came to 14 bases. This CDR3 has 14 amino acids. In germline, CDR1 is MNHNS, CDR2 SASEGT.